The 21 T cell receptor beta chains below all came from one sample that was sequenced in a study of T cell responses to AZD1222 COVID-19 vaccine. Profiled with immunoSEQ multiplex PCR; TCRdb holds only in-frame clones, not every one. The sample includes 150,000 or so clones, about 91% of them seen just once. Sequencing was performed on peripheral blood, taken on day 0 of AZD1222 vaccination. These receptors came from an adult in good health.

A word on this clone: Other nucleotide sequences in the sample specify the same CDR3. The genes are TRBV5-1 and TRBJ2-5; unclear D gene. Trimming pared 3 bases from V and 2 bases from J, leaving 2 bases between. The germline gives CDR1 SGHRS, CDR2 YFSETQ. This CDR3 region has 11 residues. The CDR3 DNA is TGCGCCAGCAGCTCACAAGAGACCCAGTACTTC. Its translation: CASSSQETQYF.

The chain couples TRBV7-3 to TRBJ2-2, with D perhaps matching TRBD2 (6 bases). Trimming removed 5 bases from V and 6 bases from J, with 16 bases in between. CDR1 SGHTA and CDR2 FQGTGA come from the germline V gene. The CDR3 is 15 residues long. Here the CDR3 DNA reads TGTGCCAGCAGCCCCGACTGGGGAGGTCCCGGGGAGCTGTTTTTT. Translating it yields CASSPDWGGPGELFF. Based on the CDR3 plus reference TRBV7-3 and TRBJ2-2, the full variable domain is GAGVSQTPSNKVTEKGKYVELRCDPISGHTALYWYRQSLGQGPEFLIYFQGTGAADDSGLPNDRFFAVRPEGSVSTLKIQRTERGDSAVYLCASSPDWGGPGELFFGEGSRLTVL.

The chain links TRBV30 to TRBJ2-7; D gene ambiguous. Trimming shortened V by 3 bases and J by 1 base, and 7 bases separated the two germline ends. CDR1 GTSNPN and CDR2 SVGIG come from the germline V gene (reference sequence). The CDR3 loop spans 12 amino acids. The DNA for the CDR3 is TGTGCCTGGAGCGTCCCATCCTACGAGCAGTACTTC. The encoded protein is CAWSVPSYEQYF.

V gene TRBV6-5 combines with J gene TRBJ2-1; D gene ambiguous. V lost 6 bases to trimming and J lost 2 bases, with 14 bases between them. Germline CDR1 MNHEY, CDR2 SVGAGI. The length of the CDR3 is 15 residues. In nucleotides, the CDR3 is TGTGCCAGCAGGAGAGATAGGGCAACCTACAATGAGCAGTTCTTC. It encodes CASRRDRATYNEQFF.

The V call is TRBV2, the J call TRBJ2-7; 9 bases are shared with TRBD1. Germline CDR1 and CDR2: SNHLY and FYNNEI. The length of the CDR3 is 14 residues. V shed 5 bases, J shed 4 bases, and the junction held 6 bases outside the gene matches. This CDR3 reads CASSKDRGDYEQYF. CDR3 DNA: TGTGCCAGCAGTAAAGACAGGGGGGATTACGAGCAGTACTTC.

This sequence joins TRBV7-9 and TRBJ1-5; 9 bases agree with TRBD1. Unmatched junction bases numbered 6, after V lost 5 bases and J lost 4 bases. Germline V CDR1 and CDR2: SEHNR, FQNEAQ (reference sequence). The CDR3 spans 15 residues. The CDR3 here is CASSPGTGLNQPQHF. The CDR3 DNA reads as TGTGCCAGCAGCCCGGGGACAGGGCTGAATCAGCCCCAGCATTTT.

The chain recombines TRBV27 with TRBJ2-1; D is uncertain. This CDR3 contains 17 residues. The germline V gene has CDR1 MNHEY and CDR2 SMNVEV (reference sequence). The V gene lost 3 bases and the J gene lost 0 bases, with 15 bases spanning the gap. As DNA, the CDR3 is TGTGCCAGCAGTTTGGCAGAACCAAGGAGCTCCTACAATGAGCAGTTCTTC. This gives the protein CASSLAEPRSSYNEQFF.

This clone was found once. The chain employs TRBV6-5 and TRBJ1-4, with D perhaps matching TRBD1 (6 bases). Trimming removed 6 bases at V and 4 bases at J, with 9 bases between. From germline, CDR1 is MNHEY and CDR2 SVGAGI. The length of the CDR3 is 13 residues. The CDR3 region has the DNA TGTGCCAGCAGGACAGGCGGTAATGAAAAACTGTTTTTT. Residues: CASRTGGNEKLFF.

V is TRBV6-2 or TRBV6-3 and J is TRBJ2-7; D possibly corresponds to TRBD2 (6 bases). V was clipped by 0 bases and J by 5 bases, with 14 bases between them. Germline CDR1 is MNHEY and CDR2 is SVGEGT. The CDR3 is 15 amino acids. CDR3 residues: CASSYSSREVHEQYF. DNA for the CDR3: TGTGCCAGCAGTTACTCATCCAGGGAGGTCCACGAGCAGTACTTC.

The chain uses TRBV3-1 (or the pseudogene TRBV3-2) and TRBJ1-1; D gene unclear. The V gene's germline CDR1 is LGHDT and CDR2 YNNKEL (reference sequence). This CDR3 has 13 amino acids. V dropped 0 bases and J dropped 7 bases, with 9 bases sitting between them. The CDR3 sequence is CASSQEAGIEAFF. For the CDR3, the DNA is TGTGCCAGCAGCCAAGAGGCCGGAATTGAAGCTTTCTTT.

The CDR3, as DNA: TGTGCCAGCAGTTACCAGGTGCGCGAAGTGTCCGGAAACACCATATATTTT. This gives the protein CASSYQVREVSGNTIYF. The chain joins TRBV6-2 or TRBV6-3 to TRBJ1-3; D is unclear. The V end was cut by 2 bases, the J end by 4 bases, with 18 bases between. The germline gives CDR1 MNHEY, CDR2 SVGEGT. The CDR3 is 17 residues long.

J is TRBJ2-3 and V is TRBV10-2; D remains ambiguous. This CDR3 contains 11 residues. The germline CDR1 and CDR2 sequences are WSHSY and SAAADI. Trimming left V 4 bases short and J 3 bases short, with 2 bases between. The CDR3 nucleotides read TGCGCCAGCAGTGTAACAGATACGCAGTATTTT. Amino acids: CASSVTDTQYF.

The chain combines TRBV29-1 with TRBJ2-5; 9 nucleotides align to TRBD1. Germline V lookup: CDR1 SQVTM, CDR2 ANQGSEA. V dropped 5 bases and J dropped 6; count of bases not matched to a gene: 7. The CDR3 is made up of 13 amino acids. The CDR3 reads CSVSGQGVKTQYF. In DNA form, the CDR3 reads TGCAGCGTTTCGGGACAGGGAGTAAAGACCCAGTACTTC.

This chain joins TRBV4-2 and TRBJ1-6; TRBD1 aligns across 10 bases. J lost 10 bases, V lost 0 bases, and 9 bases had no gene match. The CDR3 consists of 17 residues. CDR1 LGHNA and CDR2 YNFKEQ come from the germline V gene. The CDR3 coding sequence is TGTGCCAGCAGCCAAGATCTTAGGACAGGGGGTAGGTCACCCCTCCACTTT. This sequence encodes CASSQDLRTGGRSPLHF.

This clone was seen more than once but under ten times. V and J are TRBV11-2 and TRBJ1-6, with D uncertain. The V and J ends lost 1 base and 1 base respectively, with 11 bases between them. Germline CDR1 is SGHAT and CDR2 is FQNNGV. There are 17 residues in the CDR3. The CDR3 coding sequence is TGTGCCAGCAGCTTAGCCCCGGCCAGGTCCTATAATTCACCCCTCCACTTT. Translating it yields CASSLAPARSYNSPLHF. Full variable domain (remainder filled in from reference TRBV11-2 and TRBJ1-6): EAGVAQSPRYKIIEKRQSVAFWCNPISGHATLYWYQQILGQGPKLLIQFQNNGVVDDSQLPKDRFSAERLKGVDSTLKIQPAKLEDSAVYLCASSLAPARSYNSPLHFGNGTRLTVT.

A word on this clone: The identical CDR3 is also encoded by other nucleotide sequences in the sample. The chain's CDR3 is CASRQGGGYTF. DNA of the CDR3: TGTGCCAGTAGACAGGGAGGTGGCTACACCTTC. V is TRBV3-1 (or the pseudogene TRBV3-2) and J is TRBJ1-2, with 7 bases identical to TRBD1. The V and J ends lost 9 bases and 7 bases, in that order; junction bases with no gene match: 5. CDR1 is LGHDT, CDR2 YNNKEL, per germline (reference sequence). This CDR3 has 11 residues.

V is TRBV10-3 and J is TRBJ2-5, with D unclear. Trimming cost V 0 bases and J 5 bases, with 7 bases left between them. The CDR3 consists of 13 residues. CDR1 is ENHRY and CDR2 is SYGVKD in the germline V gene. The CDR3 here is CAISESVVETQYF. The CDR3 coding sequence is TGTGCCATCAGTGAGTCGGTAGTTGAGACCCAGTACTTC.

J is TRBJ1-3 and V is TRBV7-9; no definite D call. The ends were cut back, 4 bases at V and 0 bases at J, with 10 bases in the middle. The length of the CDR3 is 15 residues. Germline-derived CDR1 and CDR2 are SEHNR and FQNEAQ (reference sequence). The CDR3 DNA reads TGTGCCAGCAGCTGGGTGGAACCCTCTGGAAACACCATATATTTT. It is translated as CASSWVEPSGNTIYF.

The rearrangement links TRBV5-1 to TRBJ2-7, with 7 bases lining up with TRBD1. CDR1 SGHRS and CDR2 YFSETQ come from the germline V gene. V gave up 0 bases and J gave up 5 bases; unmatched junction bases: 8. The CDR3 covers 15 residues. Here the CDR3 reads CASSLDGDRVDEQYF. For the CDR3, the DNA is TGCGCCAGCAGCTTGGATGGCGACAGGGTGGACGAGCAGTACTTC.

The chain carries TRBV6-5 and TRBJ1-6, with TRBD1 matching 7 bases. V was pared by 7 bases and J by 10 bases, with 7 bases of the junction left unmatched. The CDR3 consists of 13 residues. Germline CDR1 is MNHEY and CDR2 is SVGAGI. CDR3 residues: CASTRTGESPLHF. The CDR3 DNA reads as TGTGCCAGCACCCGAACAGGGGAATCACCCCTCCACTTT.

The chain recombines TRBV7-8 with TRBJ2-6; D remains ambiguous. The CDR3 loop spans 18 amino acids. V was cut by 5 bases and J by 0 bases, with 17 bases left in between. CDR1 and CDR2 (germline): SGHVS, FQNEAQ. CDR3 amino acids: CASSPWSLPLSGANVLTF. CDR3 DNA sequence: TGTGCCAGCAGCCCGTGGTCTCTACCGCTCTCTGGGGCCAACGTCCTGACTTTC.